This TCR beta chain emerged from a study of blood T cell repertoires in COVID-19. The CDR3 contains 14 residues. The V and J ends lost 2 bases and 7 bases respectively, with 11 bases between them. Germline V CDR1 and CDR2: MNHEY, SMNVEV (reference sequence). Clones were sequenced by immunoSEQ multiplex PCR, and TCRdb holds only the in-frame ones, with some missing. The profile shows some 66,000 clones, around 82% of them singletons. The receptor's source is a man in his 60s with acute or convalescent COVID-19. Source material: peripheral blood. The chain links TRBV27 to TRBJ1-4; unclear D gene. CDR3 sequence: CASSLEGYGEKLFF. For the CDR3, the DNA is TGTGCCAGCAGTTTAGAGGGATACGGTGAAAAACTGTTTTTT.